These 2 T cell receptor beta chains share one sample of origin, sequenced in a study of T cells in Graves' hyperthyroidism and ophthalmopathy (dated by TCRdb to about 2019). The method was multiplex PCR. Sequencing took place on an Illumina HiSeq 2000. The TCR beta CDR3 regions were amplified from RNA transcripts. For the first round of RT-PCR on the TCR CDR3, the HTBI primer set was used together with the Qiagen OneStep RT-PCR kit. TCRdb took the public reads, trimmed them with fastp at Q25, ran MiXCR for clone calling and kept in-frame beta chains. Merged by CDR3 protein, the rows form single entries marked with the most common genes and DNA. The table for this sample lists 550,000 to 700,000 distinct CDR3 sequences; 46% of them were counted only once. The ten largest make up 15% to 20% of the sample. The material sequenced was peripheral blood or thyroid tissue (not recorded which). The receptors derive from an adult woman with Graves' disease, either hyperthyroidism or ophthalmopathy (not recorded which).

In its sample, this clonotype was seen many times. This chain connects TRBV7-3 to TRBJ2-5; 8 nucleotides match TRBD1. Germline values: CDR1 SGHTA, CDR2 FQGTGA. Unmatched junction bases numbered 3, after V lost 5 bases and J lost 4 bases. The CDR3 length is 13 residues. In DNA form, the CDR3 reads TGTGCCAGCAGCCAGGGGGCCGGAGAGACCCAGTACTTC. It encodes CASSQGAGETQYF.

The chain employs TRBV2 and TRBJ1-4; D gene unclear. This CDR3 spans 13 amino acids. V lost 3 bases to trimming and J lost 8 bases, with 10 bases between them. Germline CDR1 reads SNHLY; CDR2 reads FYNNEI. Here the CDR3 reads CASSEAYGEKLFF. The CDR3 nucleotides read TGTGCCAGCAGTGAGGCGTACGGAGAAAAACTGTTTTTT. Based on the CDR3 plus reference TRBV2 and TRBJ1-4, the full variable domain is EPEVTQTPSHQVTQMGQEVILRCVPISNHLYFYWYRQILGQKVEFLVSFYNNEISEKSEIFDDQFSVERPDGSNFTLKIRSTKLEDSAMYFCASSEAYGEKLFFGSGTQLSVL.